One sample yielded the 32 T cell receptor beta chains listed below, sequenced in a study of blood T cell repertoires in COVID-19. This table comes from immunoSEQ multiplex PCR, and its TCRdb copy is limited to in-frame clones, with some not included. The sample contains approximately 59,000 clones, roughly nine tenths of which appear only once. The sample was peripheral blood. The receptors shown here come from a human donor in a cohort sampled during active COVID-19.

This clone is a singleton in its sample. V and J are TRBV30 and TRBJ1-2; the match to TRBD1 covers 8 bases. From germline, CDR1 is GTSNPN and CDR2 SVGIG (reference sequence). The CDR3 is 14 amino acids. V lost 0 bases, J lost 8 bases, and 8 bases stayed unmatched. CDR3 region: CAWSVRQGAGGYTF. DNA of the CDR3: TGTGCCTGGAGTGTCCGGCAGGGGGCGGGCGGCTACACCTTC.

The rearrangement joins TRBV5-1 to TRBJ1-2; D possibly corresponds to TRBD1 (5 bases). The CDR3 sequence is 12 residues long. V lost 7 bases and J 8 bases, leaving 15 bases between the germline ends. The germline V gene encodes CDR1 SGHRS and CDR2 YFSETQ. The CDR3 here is CASGGGLGGYTF. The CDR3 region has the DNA TGCGCCAGCGGCGGGGGGTTGGGAGGCTACACCTTC.

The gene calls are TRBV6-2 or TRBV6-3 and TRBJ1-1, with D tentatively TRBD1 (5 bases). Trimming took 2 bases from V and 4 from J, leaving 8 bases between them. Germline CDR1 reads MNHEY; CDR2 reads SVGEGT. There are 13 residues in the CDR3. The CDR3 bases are TGTGCCAGCAGTTACCGGACACTCACTGAAGCTTTCTTT. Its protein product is CASSYRTLTEAFF.

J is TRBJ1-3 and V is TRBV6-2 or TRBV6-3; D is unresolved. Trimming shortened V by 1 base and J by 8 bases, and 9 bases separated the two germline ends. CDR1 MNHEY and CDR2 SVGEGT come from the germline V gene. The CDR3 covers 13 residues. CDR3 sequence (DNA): TGTGCCAGCAGTTACTACTCGAGCGACACCATATATTTT. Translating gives CASSYYSSDTIYF.

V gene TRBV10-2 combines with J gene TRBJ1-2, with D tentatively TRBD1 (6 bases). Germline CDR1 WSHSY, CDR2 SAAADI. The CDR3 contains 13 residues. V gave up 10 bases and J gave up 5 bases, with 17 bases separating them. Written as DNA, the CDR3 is TGCGCCACCCAATTTGGGGGCCAATATGGCTACACCTTC. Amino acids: CATQFGGQYGYTF.

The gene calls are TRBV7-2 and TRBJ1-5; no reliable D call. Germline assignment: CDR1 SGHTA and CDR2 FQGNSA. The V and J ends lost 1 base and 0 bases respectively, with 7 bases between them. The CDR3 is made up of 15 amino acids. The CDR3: CASSLGHVSNQPQHF. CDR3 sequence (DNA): TGTGCCAGCAGCTTAGGACACGTTAGCAATCAGCCCCAGCATTTT.

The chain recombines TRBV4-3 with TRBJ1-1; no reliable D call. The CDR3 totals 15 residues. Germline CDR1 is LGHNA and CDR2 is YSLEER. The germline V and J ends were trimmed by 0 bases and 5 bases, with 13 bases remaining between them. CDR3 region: CASSQDPLTRTEAFF. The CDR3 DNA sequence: TGCGCCAGCAGCCAAGATCCGCTCACGAGAACTGAAGCTTTCTTT.

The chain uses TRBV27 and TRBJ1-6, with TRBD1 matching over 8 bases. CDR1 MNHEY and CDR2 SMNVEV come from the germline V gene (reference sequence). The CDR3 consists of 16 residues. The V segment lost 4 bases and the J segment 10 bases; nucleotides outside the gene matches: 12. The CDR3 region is CASSSGPDRVASPLHF. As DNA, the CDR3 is TGTGCCAGCAGTTCTGGACCGGACAGGGTGGCCTCACCCCTCCACTTT.

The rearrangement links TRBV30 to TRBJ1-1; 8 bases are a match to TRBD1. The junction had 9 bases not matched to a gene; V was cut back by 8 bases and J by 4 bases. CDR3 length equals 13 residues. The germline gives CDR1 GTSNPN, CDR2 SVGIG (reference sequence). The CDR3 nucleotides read TGTGCCGCCCCGGGACAGGCGGGCACTGAAGCTTTCTTT. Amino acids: CAAPGQAGTEAFF. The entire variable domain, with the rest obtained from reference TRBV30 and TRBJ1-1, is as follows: SQTIHQWPATLVQPVGSPLSLECTVEGTSNPNLYWYRQAAGRGLQLLFYSVGIGQISSEVPQNLSASRPQDRQFILSSKKLLLSDSGFYLCAAPGQAGTEAFFGQGTRLTVV.

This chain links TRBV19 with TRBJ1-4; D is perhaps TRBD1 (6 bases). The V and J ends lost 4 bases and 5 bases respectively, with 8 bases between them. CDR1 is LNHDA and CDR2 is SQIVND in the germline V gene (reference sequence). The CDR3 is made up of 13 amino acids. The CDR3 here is CASSKGDNEKLFF. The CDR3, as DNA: TGTGCCAGTAGTAAGGGGGACAATGAAAAACTGTTTTTT.

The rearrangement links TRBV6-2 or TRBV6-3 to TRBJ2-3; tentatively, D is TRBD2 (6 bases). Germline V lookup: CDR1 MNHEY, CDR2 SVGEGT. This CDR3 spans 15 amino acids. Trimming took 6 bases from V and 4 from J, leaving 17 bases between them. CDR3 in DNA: TGTGCCAGCAGCGAGAGGGGAGGATTACCAGATACGCAGTATTTT. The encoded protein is CASSERGGLPDTQYF.

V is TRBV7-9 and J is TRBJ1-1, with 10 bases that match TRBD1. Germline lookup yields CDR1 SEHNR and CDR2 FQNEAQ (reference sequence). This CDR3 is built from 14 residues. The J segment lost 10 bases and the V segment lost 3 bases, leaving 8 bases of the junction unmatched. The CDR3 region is CASSFAPGQGRAFF. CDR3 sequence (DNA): TGTGCCAGCAGCTTTGCCCCGGGACAGGGGCGAGCTTTCTTT.

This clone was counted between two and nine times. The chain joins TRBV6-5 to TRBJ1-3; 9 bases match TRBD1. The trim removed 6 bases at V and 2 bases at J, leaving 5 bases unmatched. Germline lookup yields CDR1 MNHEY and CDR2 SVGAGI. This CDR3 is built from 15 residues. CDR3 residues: CASREDRGPGNTIYF. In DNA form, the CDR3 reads TGTGCCAGCAGGGAGGACAGGGGCCCTGGAAACACCATATATTTT.

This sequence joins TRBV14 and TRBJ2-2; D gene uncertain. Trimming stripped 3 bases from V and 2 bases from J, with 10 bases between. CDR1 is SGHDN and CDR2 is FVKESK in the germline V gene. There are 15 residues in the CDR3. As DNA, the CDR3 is TGTGCCAGCAGCCATTTACATATAAACACCGGGGAGCTGTTTTTT. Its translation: CASSHLHINTGELFF.

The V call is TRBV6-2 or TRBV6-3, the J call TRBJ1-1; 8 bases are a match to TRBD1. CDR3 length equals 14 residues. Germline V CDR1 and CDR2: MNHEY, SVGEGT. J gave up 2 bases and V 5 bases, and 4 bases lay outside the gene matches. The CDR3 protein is CASSNQGANTEAFF. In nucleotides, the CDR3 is TGTGCCAGCAGTAACCAGGGGGCCAACACTGAAGCTTTCTTT.

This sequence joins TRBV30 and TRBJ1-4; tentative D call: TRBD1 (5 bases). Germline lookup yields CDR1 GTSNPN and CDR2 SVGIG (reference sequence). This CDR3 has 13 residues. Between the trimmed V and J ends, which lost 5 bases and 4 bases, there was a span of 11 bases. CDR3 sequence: CAWAPGLNEKLFF. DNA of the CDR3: TGTGCCTGGGCCCCGGGACTTAATGAAAAACTGTTTTTT.

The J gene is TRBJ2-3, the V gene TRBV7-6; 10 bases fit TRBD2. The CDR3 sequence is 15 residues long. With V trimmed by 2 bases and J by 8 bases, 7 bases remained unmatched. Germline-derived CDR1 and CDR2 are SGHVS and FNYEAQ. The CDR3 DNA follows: TGTGCCAGCAGCTTATTCGGGGTAGCGGGGGGTACGCAGTATTTT. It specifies CASSLFGVAGGTQYF.

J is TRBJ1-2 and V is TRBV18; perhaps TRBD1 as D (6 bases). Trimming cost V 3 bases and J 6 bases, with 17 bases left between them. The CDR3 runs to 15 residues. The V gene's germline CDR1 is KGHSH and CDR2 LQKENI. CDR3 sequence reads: CASSPPLGATDGYTF. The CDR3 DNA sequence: TGTGCCAGCTCACCGCCCCTGGGGGCTACGGATGGCTACACCTTC.

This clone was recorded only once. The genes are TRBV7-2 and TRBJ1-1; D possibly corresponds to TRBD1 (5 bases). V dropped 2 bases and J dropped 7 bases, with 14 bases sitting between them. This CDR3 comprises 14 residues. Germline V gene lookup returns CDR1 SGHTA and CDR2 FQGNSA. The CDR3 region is CASSLRQTLFEAFF. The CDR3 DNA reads TGTGCCAGCAGCTTAAGACAGACTCTCTTTGAAGCTTTCTTT.

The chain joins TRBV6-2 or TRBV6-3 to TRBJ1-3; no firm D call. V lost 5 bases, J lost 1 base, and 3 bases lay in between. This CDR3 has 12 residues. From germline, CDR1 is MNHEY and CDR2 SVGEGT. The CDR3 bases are TGTGCCAGCAGTCGTTCTGGAAACACCATATATTTT. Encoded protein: CASSRSGNTIYF.

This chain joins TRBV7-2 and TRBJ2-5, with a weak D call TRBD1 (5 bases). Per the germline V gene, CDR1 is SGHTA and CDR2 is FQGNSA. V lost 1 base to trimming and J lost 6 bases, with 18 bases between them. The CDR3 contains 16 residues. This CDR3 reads CASSLEGMEPLKTQYF. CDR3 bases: TGTGCCAGCAGCTTAGAGGGGATGGAGCCCCTCAAGACCCAGTACTTC.

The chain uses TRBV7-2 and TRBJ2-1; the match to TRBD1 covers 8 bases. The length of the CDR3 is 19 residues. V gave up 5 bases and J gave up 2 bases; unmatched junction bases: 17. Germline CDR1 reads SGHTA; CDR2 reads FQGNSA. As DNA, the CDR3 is TGTGCCAGCAGCCCCGACGACAGGGGAATGTTTTTGCCCTACAATGAGCAGTTCTTC. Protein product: CASSPDDRGMFLPYNEQFF.

CDR3 bases: TGTGCCAGCAGACGGGACAACTCCTACGAGCAGTACTTC. It specifies CASRRDNSYEQYF. J is TRBJ2-7 and V is TRBV7-2; D possibly corresponds to TRBD1 (6 bases). The CDR3 spans 13 residues. Germline CDR1 reads SGHTA; CDR2 reads FQGNSA. Trimming removed 6 bases at V and 0 bases at J, with 9 bases between.

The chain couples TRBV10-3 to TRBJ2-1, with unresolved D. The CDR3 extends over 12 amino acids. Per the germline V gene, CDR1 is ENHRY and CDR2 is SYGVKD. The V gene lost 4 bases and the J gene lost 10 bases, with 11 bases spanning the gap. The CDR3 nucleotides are TGTGCCATCAGTGGCAACACCATCGAGCAGTTCTTC. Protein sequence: CAISGNTIEQFF.

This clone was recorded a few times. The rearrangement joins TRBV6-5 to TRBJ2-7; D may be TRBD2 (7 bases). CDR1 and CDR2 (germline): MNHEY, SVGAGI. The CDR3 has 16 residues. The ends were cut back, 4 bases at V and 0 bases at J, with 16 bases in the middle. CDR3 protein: CASSWRGGPSSYEQYF. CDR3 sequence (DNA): TGTGCCAGCAGTTGGAGGGGGGGCCCGAGCTCCTACGAGCAGTACTTC.

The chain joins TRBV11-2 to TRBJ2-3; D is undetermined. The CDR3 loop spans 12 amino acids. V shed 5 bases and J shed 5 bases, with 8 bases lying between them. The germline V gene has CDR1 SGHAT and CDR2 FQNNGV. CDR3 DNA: TGTGCCAGCAGCCCGACTGGAGATACGCAGTATTTT. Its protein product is CASSPTGDTQYF. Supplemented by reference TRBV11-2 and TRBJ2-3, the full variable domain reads EAGVAQSPRYKIIEKRQSVAFWCNPISGHATLYWYQQILGQGPKLLIQFQNNGVVDDSQLPKDRFSAERLKGVDSTLKIQPAKLEDSAVYLCASSPTGDTQYFGPGTRLTVL.

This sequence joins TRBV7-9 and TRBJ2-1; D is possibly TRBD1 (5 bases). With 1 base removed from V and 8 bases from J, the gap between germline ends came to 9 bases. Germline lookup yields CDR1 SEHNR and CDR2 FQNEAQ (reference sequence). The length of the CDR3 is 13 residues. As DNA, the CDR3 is TGTGCCAGCAGCTTAGTGGTAGGGGATGAGCAGTTCTTC. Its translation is CASSLVVGDEQFF.

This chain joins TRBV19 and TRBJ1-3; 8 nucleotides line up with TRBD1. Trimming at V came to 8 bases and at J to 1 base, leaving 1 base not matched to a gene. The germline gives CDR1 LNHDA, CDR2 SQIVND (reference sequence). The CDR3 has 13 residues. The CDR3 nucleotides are TGTGCCAGTGGACAGGGTTCTGGAAACACCATATATTTT. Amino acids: CASGQGSGNTIYF.

Here the CDR3 reads CASSTAASGGPNTGELFF. Written as DNA, the CDR3 is TGTGCCAGCAGCACCGCGGCTAGCGGGGGCCCGAACACCGGGGAGCTGTTTTTT. The chain is built from TRBV9 and TRBJ2-2, with TRBD2 matching over 10 bases. After removal of 4 bases from V and 0 bases from J, the junction contained 9 bases not matched to a gene. Per germline, CDR1 SGDLS and CDR2 YYNGEE. The CDR3 is 18 residues long.

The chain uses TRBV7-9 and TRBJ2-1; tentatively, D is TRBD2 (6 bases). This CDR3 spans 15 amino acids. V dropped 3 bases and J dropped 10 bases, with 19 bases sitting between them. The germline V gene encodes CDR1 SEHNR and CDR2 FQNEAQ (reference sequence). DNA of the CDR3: TGTGCCAGCAGCTTCCGGGGGACTCCCGTGGGCGAGCAGTTCTTC. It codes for CASSFRGTPVGEQFF.

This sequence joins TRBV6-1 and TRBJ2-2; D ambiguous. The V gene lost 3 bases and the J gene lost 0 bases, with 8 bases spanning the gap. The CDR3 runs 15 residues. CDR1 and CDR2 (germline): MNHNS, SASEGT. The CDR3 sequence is CASSDQAPNTGELFF. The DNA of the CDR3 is TGTGCCAGCAGTGACCAGGCACCGAACACCGGGGAGCTGTTTTTT.

The DNA for the CDR3 is TGCGCCAGCAGCTTGAGGACAGGGACTAATGAAAAACTGTTTTTT. Translating gives CASSLRTGTNEKLFF. The J gene is TRBJ1-4, the V gene TRBV5-1, with 8 bases identical to TRBD1. Looked up from germline, CDR1 is SGHRS and CDR2 is YFSETQ. V shed 1 base and J 2 bases; nucleotides not matched to a gene: 1. The CDR3 consists of 15 residues.